This T cell receptor (beta chain) is drawn from a study of T cell repertoires in cytomegalovirus infection (dated by TCRdb to about 2019). Concerning the study at large: Because public TCR beta signatures pointed to carriage of CMV infection together with the matching HLA type, the HLA type of each donor mattered for the analysis. The paper as a whole reports these results and caveats: The ex vivo response was dominated by HLA-C-restricted CMV-specific TCR beta clonotypes, which also provided the single most frequent clonotype in two of eight donors. In both this cohort and an independent cohort of several hundred donors, the cumulative frequency of public TCR beta family members distinguished carriers of CMV infection plus the relevant HLA type.

This clonotype appeared a few times. Its antigen is not yet known. At one end, the junction sequence differs from germline, possibly due to a read error. Sequencing used an Illumina HiSeq 1500. In TCRdb, the public reads were trimmed at Q25 with fastp and aligned with MiXCR, with productive beta chains retained. CDR3 protein sequences are deduplicated, and each keeps its most common genes and DNA. Recorded for this sample are nearly 550,000 distinct CDR3 sequences; 16% of them occurred a single time. 20% to 30% of the sample lies in the top ten. The CDR3 starts with the cysteine, ends with the phenylalanine, and has 12 residues. The entry retains the CDR3 DNA only, 36 bases that are in frame from base 1. CDR1 and CDR2, looked up from the germline V gene, are SGHAT and FQNNGV.

Specimen: CD8+ T cells from PBMCs. The receptor was derived from a human donor in good health (CMV status not recorded). Some clones in this sample may be carry-over from other donors' samples. This sequence uses TRBV11-2 and TRBJ2-7, with a tentative D gene TRBD1 over 6 matching bases. The sequenced DNA: TGTGCCAGCAGCTTAGGTCGATGGGGGCAACACTTC. The encoded protein is CASSLGRWGQHF.